What follows are 18 T cell receptor beta chains derived from one specimen sequenced in a study of T cell repertoires in cytomegalovirus infection. TCRdb analysed the reads with MiXCR anew, one entry per CDR3 protein. The table lists fewer than 250,000 distinct CDR3 sequences, roughly an eighth of them singletons. The sequenced sample was PBMCs. The receptors were sampled from a human donor in good health (CMV status not recorded). Some clones in this sample may be carry-over from other donors' samples.

This clonotype occurred a few times. V and J are TRBV19 and TRBJ2-7; TRBD1 aligns across 7 bases. After removal of 10 bases from V and 5 bases from J, the junction contained 14 bases not matched to a gene. Germline V gene lookup returns CDR1 LNHDA and CDR2 SQIVND (reference sequence). The CDR3 spans 14 residues. The CDR3 region is CATSPDYRGNEQYF. The DNA of the CDR3 is TGTGCCACCTCCCCGGATTACAGGGGCAACGAGCAGTACTTC.

The chain joins TRBV4-3 to TRBJ2-7; no clear D gene. Trimming pared 0 bases from V and 7 bases from J, leaving 13 bases between. Looked up from germline, CDR1 is LGHNA and CDR2 is YSLEER. The CDR3 runs 14 residues. CDR3 loop: CASSQDRSPGEQYF. In nucleotides, the CDR3 is TGCGCCAGCAGCCAAGATCGTAGCCCCGGGGAGCAGTACTTC.

This clonotype was seen more than once but under ten times. The V gene is TRBV6-5, the J gene TRBJ1-6; 10 nucleotides line up with TRBD1. V shed 1 base, J shed 7 bases, and the junction held 4 bases outside the gene matches. The CDR3 loop spans 16 amino acids. Germline values: CDR1 MNHEY, CDR2 SVGAGI. The CDR3 spells CASSYFPGQGNSPLHF. The DNA of the CDR3 is TGTGCCAGCAGTTACTTCCCGGGACAGGGGAATTCACCCCTCCACTTT.

This clonotype was observed a handful of times. The rearrangement links TRBV19 to TRBJ1-1; D unresolved. The germline V gene has CDR1 LNHDA and CDR2 SQIVND (reference sequence). V gave up 6 bases and J gave up 0 bases, with 8 bases separating them. This CDR3 contains 13 residues. The CDR3: CASSIQMNTEAFF. The CDR3 nucleotides read TGTGCCAGTAGCATTCAGATGAACACTGAAGCTTTCTTT.

This clonotype appeared a few times. The CDR3 region is CSAMTGGDQPQHF. The CDR3 DNA reads as TGCAGCGCTATGACAGGGGGCGATCAGCCCCAGCATTTT. The chain has TRBV29-1 and TRBJ1-5; 10 bases are a match to TRBD1. J was trimmed by 5 bases and V by 7 bases; bases with no gene match: 5. Germline CDR1 is SQVTM and CDR2 is ANQGSEA. The CDR3 loop spans 13 amino acids.

The chain is built from TRBV19 and TRBJ2-2; D call uncertain. Germline assignment: CDR1 LNHDA and CDR2 SQIVND (reference sequence). With 3 bases removed from V and 3 bases from J, the gap between germline ends came to 8 bases. The CDR3 has 14 amino acids. The CDR3 loop reads CASSISSDTGELFF. The DNA of the CDR3 is TGTGCCAGTAGTATTAGTTCCGACACCGGGGAGCTGTTTTTT.

This clonotype was counted at least ten times. The chain employs TRBV7-7 and TRBJ2-2; maybe TRBD2 (6 bases). V lost 5 bases, J lost 0 bases, and 13 bases lay in between. Germline lookup yields CDR1 SSHAT and CDR2 FNYEAQ (reference sequence). The CDR3 has 16 residues. CDR3 protein: CASSPAAGSNTGELFF. The CDR3 region has the DNA TGTGCCAGCAGCCCTGCTGCGGGGTCGAACACCGGGGAGCTGTTTTTT.

This clonotype appeared a few times. The chain recombines TRBV7-2 with TRBJ2-7; no clear D gene. This CDR3 has 14 amino acids. From germline, CDR1 is SGHTA and CDR2 FQGNSA. V was trimmed by 1 base and J by 5 bases, leaving 12 bases between them. The CDR3 here is CASSLGSPAHEQYF. The DNA for the CDR3 is TGTGCCAGCAGCTTAGGTTCCCCGGCGCACGAGCAGTACTTC.

This clonotype was observed at least ten times. The rearrangement uses TRBV7-3 and TRBJ2-2; the D is unclear. With 6 bases removed from V and 0 bases from J, the gap between germline ends came to 11 bases. CDR3 length: 15 residues. CDR1 is SGHTA, CDR2 FQGTGA, per germline. The CDR3 DNA sequence: TGTGCCAGCAGATCGGACGTCGCGAACACCGGGGAGCTGTTTTTT. Translation gives CASRSDVANTGELFF. Looking up the rest from reference TRBV7-3 and TRBJ2-2 gives the full variable domain: GAGVSQTPSNKVTEKGKYVELRCDPISGHTALYWYRQSLGQGPEFLIYFQGTGAADDSGLPNDRFFAVRPEGSVSTLKIQRTERGDSAVYLCASRSDVANTGELFFGEGSRLTVL.

The chain has TRBV20-1 and TRBJ2-1, with D possibly matching TRBD2 (6 bases). Germline CDR1 and CDR2: DFQATT and SNEGSKA (reference sequence). The CDR3 runs to 13 residues. The ends were cut back, 3 bases at V and 3 bases at J, with 9 bases in the middle. For the CDR3, the DNA is TGCAGTGCTAGCGGGACTGGCTACAATGAGCAGTTCTTC. Translating it yields CSASGTGYNEQFF.

This clonotype was detected many times. The chain couples TRBV28 to TRBJ2-3; possible D gene TRBD1, 7 bases. Germline V lookup: CDR1 MDHEN, CDR2 SYDVKM. The CDR3 has 14 residues. The germline V and J ends were trimmed by 6 bases and 6 bases, with 16 bases remaining between them. The CDR3 DNA follows: TGTGCCAGCAGGGGCGGGACAGCGACCGATACGCAGTATTTT. This codes for CASRGGTATDTQYF. Supplemented by reference TRBV28 and TRBJ2-3, the full variable domain reads DVKVTQSSRYLVKRTGEKVFLECVQDMDHENMFWYRQDPGLGLRLIYFSYDVKMKEKGDIPEGYSVSREKKERFSLILESASTNQTSMYLCASRGGTATDTQYFGPGTRLTVL.

This clonotype occurred many times. The rearrangement links TRBV7-2 to TRBJ2-7; 9 nucleotides agree with TRBD1. The germline V gene encodes CDR1 SGHTA and CDR2 FQGNSA. This CDR3 comprises 16 residues. J gave up 6 bases and V 2 bases, and 11 bases lay outside the gene matches. DNA of the CDR3: TGTGCCAGCAGCTTAAGGAGGGGACAGGGAAATTCCGAGCAGTACTTC. Encoded protein: CASSLRRGQGNSEQYF.

This clonotype was counted ten times or more. The chain joins TRBV4-2 to TRBJ1-2; no clear D gene. Germline CDR1 is LGHNA and CDR2 is YNFKEQ. The CDR3 totals 16 residues. Trimming took off 0 bases at V and 5 bases at J, with 16 bases between the two ends. The CDR3 sequence: CASSQEVANVFYGYTF. In DNA form, the CDR3 reads TGTGCCAGCAGCCAAGAAGTAGCAAACGTTTTTTATGGCTACACCTTC.

This clonotype was seen at least ten times. The chain joins TRBV7-9 to TRBJ2-6; tentatively, D is TRBD2 (7 bases). The V end lost 4 bases, the J end lost 0 bases, and 16 bases lay between the germline ends. Per germline, CDR1 SEHNR and CDR2 FQNEAQ (reference sequence). The CDR3 is 18 amino acids. Written as DNA, the CDR3 is TGTGCCAGCAGCTCCCCGTCGGGGGGCAGCTCTGGGGCCAACGTCCTGACTTTC. As protein: CASSSPSGGSSGANVLTF.

The chain carries TRBV18 and TRBJ2-7; 9 bases line up with TRBD1. The trim removed 3 bases at V and 5 bases at J, leaving 14 bases unmatched. The CDR3 is 17 amino acids. Germline CDR1 and CDR2: KGHSH and LQKENI. The CDR3 loop reads CASSPNLPGTGSHEQYF. The CDR3 region has the DNA TGTGCCAGCTCACCGAATCTCCCCGGGACAGGGAGCCACGAGCAGTACTTC.

This clonotype was picked up many times. V and J are TRBV7-2 and TRBJ2-2, with 11 bases fitting TRBD2. V dropped 1 base and J dropped 4; count of bases not matched to a gene: 5. CDR3 length: 17 amino acids. Germline CDR1 reads SGHTA; CDR2 reads FQGNSA. The CDR3 loop reads CASSLETSGSGTGELFF. CDR3 DNA: TGTGCCAGCAGCTTAGAAACTAGCGGGAGTGGCACCGGGGAGCTGTTTTTT. Full variable domain (remainder filled in from reference TRBV7-2 and TRBJ2-2): GAGVSQSPSNKVTEKGKDVELRCDPISGHTALYWYRQSLGQGLEFLIYFQGNSAPDKSGLPSDRFSAERTGGSVSTLTIQRTQQEDSAVYLCASSLETSGSGTGELFFGEGSRLTVL.

This clonotype showed up many times. The chain is built from TRBV20-1 and TRBJ2-3; D may match TRBD1 or TRBD2 (5 bases each). The germline CDR1 and CDR2 sequences are DFQATT and SNEGSKA (reference sequence). The V end lost 6 bases, the J end lost 4 bases, and 17 bases lay between the germline ends. The CDR3 consists of 14 residues. CDR3 residues: CSAGTPKGADTQYF. The CDR3 DNA reads as TGCAGTGCCGGGACCCCTAAGGGCGCAGATACGCAGTATTTT.

At least ten counts were recorded for this clonotype. The V call is TRBV19, the J call TRBJ1-5, with D possibly being TRBD1 (5 bases). This CDR3 region has 11 residues. Trimming removed 9 bases from V and 10 bases from J, with 13 bases in between. Germline V gene sequence: CDR1 LNHDA, CDR2 SQIVND (reference sequence). CDR3 coding DNA: TGTGCCAGCATGGGGGAAGGACCCCAGCATTTT. Residues: CASMGEGPQHF.